The T cell receptor (beta chain) described here comes from a study of T cell responses to AZD1222 COVID-19 vaccine. About the study: Second-dose recipients at about 4 or about 12 weeks were treated as one pooled group.

Data came from immunoSEQ multiplex PCR; TCRdb stores just in-frame clones and leaves some out. Of roughly 140,000 clones in the sample, roughly 90% were seen once. Study conclusions and caveats: Donor demographics were predominantly white British with a female majority; clonal diversity may be underestimated. It was only a handful of AZD1222 recipients who were seropositive at baseline.

In regard to this clone: Antigen specificity is unknown.

Germline loops: CDR1 MNHEY, CDR2 SMNVEV (reference sequence). Trimming removed 3 bases at V and 3 bases at J, with 11 bases between. This CDR3 has 15 amino acids. Sequenced here: peripheral blood, sampled on day 0 of AZD1222 vaccination. The TCR originated in an adult in good health. The chain has TRBV27 and TRBJ1-4, with D maybe TRBD1 (5 bases). CDR3 amino acids: CASSFFGTPNEKLFF. The CDR3 nucleotides are TGTGCCAGCAGTTTTTTCGGGACCCCTAATGAAAAACTGTTTTTT.